The next 21 T cell receptor beta chains were all read from a single sample in a study of a mutant IDH1 vaccine in newly diagnosed glioma. Time point here: week 23, last vaccination. Topical imiquimod was applied with each vaccine dose, which held 300 ug of mutant IDH1 20-mer peptide. Here immunoSEQ multiplex PCR was the method, and the copy in TCRdb shows in-frame clones only, minus some. The data contain tens of thousands of clones, roughly 90% of them seen just once; the ten biggest clones take up 3% to 4.5%. Their antigen targets remain unknown. The specimen was PBMCs, collected from a glioma patient whose treatment included an IDH1 peptide vaccine. Source of these receptors: a man in his forties or fifties with glioma.

The gene calls are TRBV19 and TRBJ2-1; D unclear. V dropped 4 bases and J dropped 0 bases, with 13 bases sitting between them. The germline CDR1 and CDR2 sequences are LNHDA and SQIVND (reference sequence). The CDR3 extends over 16 amino acids. Here the CDR3 DNA reads TGTGCCAGTAGTAGGCCCGCTTCGCCCTCCTACAATGAGCAGTTCTTC. It yields the protein CASSRPASPSYNEQFF.

V and J are TRBV6-1 and TRBJ2-2; D gene ambiguous. Germline CDR1 reads MNHNS; CDR2 reads SASEGT. Trimming took off 3 bases at V and 2 bases at J, with 4 bases between the two ends. The CDR3 covers 13 residues. The CDR3 DNA follows: TGTGCCAGCAGTGACGGAAACACCGGGGAGCTGTTTTTT. It encodes CASSDGNTGELFF.

This chain links TRBV4-2 with TRBJ1-1; a possible D gene is TRBD1 (5 bases). Germline V gives CDR1 LGHNA, CDR2 YNFKEQ. Trimming stripped 2 bases from V and 1 base from J, with 8 bases between. This CDR3 has 14 residues. CDR3 amino acids: CASSQTTANTEAFF. CDR3 DNA: TGTGCCAGCAGCCAAACGACAGCGAACACTGAAGCTTTCTTT.

The chain combines TRBV9 with TRBJ2-2; no clear D. The V gene's germline CDR1 is SGDLS and CDR2 YYNGEE. The V and J ends lost 4 bases and 5 bases respectively, with 6 bases between them. The CDR3 is 12 residues long. CDR3 in DNA: TGTGCCAGCAGCACCAAAACCGGGGAGCTGTTTTTT. It translates to CASSTKTGELFF.

This clone appeared a single time. V is TRBV5-6 and J is TRBJ2-2, with TRBD1 matching over 8 bases. The V gene's germline CDR1 is SGHDT and CDR2 YYEEEE. The V and J ends lost 4 bases and 4 bases, in that order; junction bases with no gene match: 3. There are 14 residues in the CDR3. The CDR3 DNA is TGTGCCAGCAGCCCGACAGGGGTCACCGGGGAGCTGTTTTTT. Its translation: CASSPTGVTGELFF.

This chain joins TRBV7-9 and TRBJ2-5; 12 nucleotides line up with TRBD1. Germline trimming cut 5 bases from V and 2 bases from J; bases unmatched to any gene: 9. Per germline, CDR1 SEHNR and CDR2 FQNEAQ (reference sequence). The CDR3 consists of 17 residues. The CDR3 sequence: CASSAGDRGRGQETQYF. The CDR3 DNA sequence: TGTGCCAGCAGCGCCGGGGACAGGGGGCGAGGACAAGAGACCCAGTACTTC.

The chain uses TRBV7-8 and TRBJ1-6, with D possibly matching TRBD1 (5 bases). The CDR3 has 14 amino acids. Germline V gene data show CDR1 as SGHVS and CDR2 as FQNEAQ. V was clipped by 4 bases and J by 6 bases, with 10 bases between them. The CDR3, as DNA: TGTGCCAGCAGCTCCCGACAGAGTAATTCACCCCTCCACTTT. This translates into CASSSRQSNSPLHF.

The chain has TRBV6-5 and TRBJ1-4, with a weak D call TRBD1 (6 bases). The CDR3 runs to 16 residues. In germline, CDR1 is MNHEY, CDR2 SVGAGI. V lost 0 bases and J lost 5, with 13 bases in between. CDR3 residues: CASSYSTGKGNEKLFF. The CDR3 nucleotides read TGTGCCAGCAGTTACTCGACAGGAAAAGGGAATGAAAAACTGTTTTTT.

The chain is built from TRBV6-5 and TRBJ1-5; D gene ambiguous. In germline, CDR1 is MNHEY, CDR2 SVGAGI. Trimming removed 0 bases from V and 5 bases from J, with 8 bases in between. This CDR3 region has 14 residues. CDR3 sequence reads: CASSYSKGYQPQHF. The CDR3 coding sequence is TGTGCCAGCAGTTACTCTAAGGGTTATCAGCCCCAGCATTTT.

The V and J genes are TRBV9 and TRBJ2-7; 8 bases map to TRBD1. Trimming at V came to 0 bases and at J to 0 bases, leaving 2 bases not matched to a gene. Germline CDR1 and CDR2: SGDLS and YYNGEE. The CDR3 contains 15 residues. This chain's CDR3 is CASSVGQGASYEQYF. Here the CDR3 DNA reads TGTGCCAGCAGCGTAGGGCAGGGGGCCTCCTACGAGCAGTACTTC.

The chain couples TRBV14 to TRBJ2-7; a weak D match, TRBD1 (5 bases). CDR1 SGHDN and CDR2 FVKESK come from the germline V gene. Trimming shortened V by 5 bases and J by 3 bases, and 14 bases separated the two germline ends. The CDR3 runs 14 residues. The CDR3 region is CASSSGLGVYEQYF. The CDR3 DNA reads as TGTGCCAGCAGCTCAGGGTTAGGGGTCTACGAGCAGTACTTC. The whole variable domain, filled in from reference TRBV14 and TRBJ2-7, reads EAGVTQFPSHSVIEKGQTVTLRCDPISGHDNLYWYRRVMGKEIKFLLHFVKESKQDESGMPNNRFLAERTGGTYSTLKVQPAELEDSGVYFCASSSGLGVYEQYFGPGTRLTVT.

The chain couples TRBV28 to TRBJ2-2; possible D gene TRBD2, 6 bases. V shed 6 bases and J shed 1 base, with 9 bases lying between them. Germline CDR1 MDHEN, CDR2 SYDVKM. This CDR3 is built from 14 residues. The chain's CDR3 is CASSGTLNTGELFF. The CDR3 coding sequence is TGTGCCAGCAGCGGGACTCTGAACACCGGGGAGCTGTTTTTT. The full variable domain, with the rest looked up from reference TRBV28 and TRBJ2-2, is DVKVTQSSRYLVKRTGEKVFLECVQDMDHENMFWYRQDPGLGLRLIYFSYDVKMKEKGDIPEGYSVSREKKERFSLILESASTNQTSMYLCASSGTLNTGELFFGEGSRLTVL.

The chain couples TRBV5-1 to TRBJ1-4; no clear D gene. Germline V CDR1 and CDR2: SGHRS, YFSETQ. V dropped 0 bases and J dropped 7 bases, with 4 bases sitting between them. The CDR3 covers 12 residues. The CDR3 protein is CASSLEFEKLFF. CDR3 DNA: TGCGCCAGCAGCTTGGAGTTTGAAAAACTGTTTTTT.

This chain joins TRBV20-1 and TRBJ2-3; tentatively, D is TRBD1 (5 bases). The V gene lost 8 bases and the J gene lost 8 bases, with 14 bases spanning the gap. Germline V CDR1 and CDR2: DFQATT, SNEGSKA (reference sequence). This CDR3 region has 11 residues. The CDR3 DNA follows: TGCAGTCTCAGGGATGGACCTACGCAGTATTTT. Translation: CSLRDGPTQYF.

The gene calls are TRBV5-6 and TRBJ2-3, with 10 nucleotides matching TRBD2. The CDR3 loop spans 18 amino acids. Unmatched junction bases numbered 8, after V lost 0 bases and J lost 1 base. Germline V gives CDR1 SGHDT, CDR2 YYEEEE. The chain's CDR3 is CASSLGGGTSAGTDTQYF. The CDR3 DNA follows: TGTGCCAGCAGCTTGGGAGGGGGGACTAGCGCGGGCACAGATACGCAGTATTTT.

This chain links TRBV10-1 with TRBJ2-7; 8 bases align to TRBD1. J gave up 7 bases and V 2 bases, and 4 bases lay outside the gene matches. The CDR3 totals 13 residues. Germline CDR1 and CDR2: WNHNN and SYGVQD (reference sequence). The CDR3 DNA sequence: TGCGCCAGCAGTGAGCAGGGGGCGCGGGAGCAGTACTTC. Protein product: CASSEQGAREQYF.

This clone was found a few times. This chain joins TRBV30 and TRBJ1-1; TRBD1 matches 7 bases. The CDR3 loop spans 15 amino acids. V was clipped by 7 bases and J by 2 bases; unmatched bases: 13. Germline CDR1 and CDR2: GTSNPN and SVGIG (reference sequence). The CDR3 DNA is TGTGCCTCTCGATTCTCTGGGACAGCTAACACTGAAGCTTTCTTT. Protein: CASRFSGTANTEAFF.

The chain employs TRBV29-1 and TRBJ2-7; TRBD1 aligns across 11 bases. The V gene end was trimmed by 3 bases and the J gene end by 3 bases; junction bases not matched to a gene: 7. The CDR3 has 15 residues. CDR1 and CDR2 (germline): SQVTM, ANQGSEA. The DNA for the CDR3 is TGCAGCGTTGATGAGCGGGACAGGGGGTACTACGAGCAGTACTTC. It specifies CSVDERDRGYYEQYF.

The chain has TRBV7-6 and TRBJ2-3; D remains unclear. V was shortened by 1 base and J by 5 bases, with 7 bases between the two germline ends. CDR3 length equals 13 residues. The germline V gene has CDR1 SGHVS and CDR2 FNYEAQ. The DNA of the CDR3 is TGTGCCAGCAGCTTAGGTCTGGGAGATACGCAGTATTTT. This sequence encodes CASSLGLGDTQYF.

V is TRBV9 and J is TRBJ2-2; D is unresolved. The CDR3 has 14 residues. Per the germline V gene, CDR1 is SGDLS and CDR2 is YYNGEE. Trimming took off 0 bases at V and 3 bases at J, with 6 bases between the two ends. In DNA, the CDR3 is TGTGCCAGCAGCGTAGACATTCACACCGGGGAGCTGTTTTTT. It yields the protein CASSVDIHTGELFF.

In its sample, this clone was seen a few times. The rearrangement uses TRBV5-5 and TRBJ2-7, with TRBD2 identical over 7 bases. V lost 0 bases to trimming and J lost 7 bases; unmatched junction nucleotides: 1. CDR3 size: 12 residues. The germline V gene encodes CDR1 SGHKS and CDR2 YYEKEE (reference sequence). CDR3 in amino acids: CASSLAGGEQYF. As DNA, the CDR3 is TGTGCCAGCAGCTTGGCCGGGGGGGAGCAGTACTTC.